This T cell receptor (beta chain) is from a study of T cell repertoires in cytomegalovirus infection. Regarding the study as a whole: In two of eight donors, the top clonotype was HLA-C-restricted CMV-specific. Cumulative frequency (of public TCR beta family members) identified carriers of CMV plus the relevant HLA.

A remark on this clonotype: Its antigen is not known.

CDR1 MDHEN and CDR2 SYDVKM come from the germline V gene. The CDR3 length is 11 residues. V dropped 3 bases and J dropped 12 bases, with 9 bases sitting between them. TCRdb reprocessed the reads via MiXCR and lists one record per CDR3 protein. The sample shows a few hundred thousand distinct CDR3 sequences, approximately 14% of them seen only once. Specimen: PBMCs. The rearrangement uses TRBV28 and TRBJ1-3; unclear D gene. This sequence was found in a human donor in good health (CMV status not recorded). Some clones in this sample may be carry-over from other donors' samples. CDR3 sequence reads: CASSFSGSIYF. The CDR3 DNA reads as TGTGCCAGCAGTTTCTCCGGGAGCATATATTTT.